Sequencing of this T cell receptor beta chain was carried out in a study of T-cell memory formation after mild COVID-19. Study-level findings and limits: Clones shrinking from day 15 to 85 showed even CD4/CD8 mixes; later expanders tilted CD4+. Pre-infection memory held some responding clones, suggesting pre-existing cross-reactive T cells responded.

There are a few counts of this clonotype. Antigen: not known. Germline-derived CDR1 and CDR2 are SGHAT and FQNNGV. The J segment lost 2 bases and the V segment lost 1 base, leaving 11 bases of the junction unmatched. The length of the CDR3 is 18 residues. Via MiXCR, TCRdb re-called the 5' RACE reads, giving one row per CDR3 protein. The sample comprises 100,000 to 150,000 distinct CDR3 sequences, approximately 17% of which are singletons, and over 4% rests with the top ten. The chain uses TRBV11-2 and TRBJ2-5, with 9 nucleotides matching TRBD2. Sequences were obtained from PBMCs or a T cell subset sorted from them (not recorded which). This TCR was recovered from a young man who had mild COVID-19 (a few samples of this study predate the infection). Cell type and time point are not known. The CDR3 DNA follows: TGTGCCAGCAGCTTAGGCGTCAGCGGGGGGACGGGGCAAGAGACCCAGTACTTC. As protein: CASSLGVSGGTGQETQYF.